This TCR beta chain emerged from a study of blood T cells in healthy people across ages. General study results and limits: Strongly correlated with naive T cell percentage was TCR beta diversity. Unknown CMV status may confound age-related changes in expanded clones.

This clonotype was counted between two and nine times. The antigen remains unidentified. Primers used in a second PCR of roughly 7 to 11 cycles were a sample-barcoded 5' primer and a J-beta primer mix. Researchers report that a template-switch adaptor with 12 random nucleotides tagged each cDNA molecule. Via MiXCR, TCRdb re-called the 5' RACE reads, giving one row per CDR3 protein. The table has hundreds of thousands of distinct CDR3 sequences, less than 25% seen once; the top ten hold approximately 10%. The CDR3 runs to 14 residues. These data were also filed under a second study, of T cells of mothers and their children. That work states: The study found slightly higher but non-significant overlap in related versus unrelated mother-child pairs.

V gene TRBV21-1 combines with J gene TRBJ1-4. TRBV21-1 is a documented pseudogene. The sequence derives from a boy under 18 in good health. The sample consisted of blood. This chain's CDR3 is CASSKMGWHEKLFF. The DNA of the CDR3 is TGTGCCAGCAGCAAAATGGGGTGGCATGAAAAACTGTTTTTT.